A few counts support the clone carrying this TCR beta chain. As yet, its antigen is unknown. The CDR3 totals 17 residues. CDR1 is SGHVT, CDR2 SQSDAQ, per germline. V lost 4 bases and J lost 2; bases outside the gene matches: 10. This record comes from a study of molecular identifiers for immune sequencing clone quantification. Findings of the study overall: Clones exceeding 20 RNA copies carried over 99% of effector molecules but under 1% of naive-cell molecules.

One entry per CDR3 protein results from TCRdb running MiXCR on the PCR reads. The table has about 640,000 distinct CDR3 sequences, just under 20% seen once. Input material: naive CD8+ T cells from blood, with Jurkat cell RNA spiked in. Stated subset: FACS-sorted CD8+CD4-CCR7+CD45RA+ naive T cells. The TCR was taken from a human donor in good health. Some libraries in this study had Jurkat cell RNA spiked in. The chain recombines TRBV7-4 with TRBJ2-7, with 11 bases lining up with TRBD2. The CDR3 sequence is CASSSPPTSGNPYEQYF. The DNA for the CDR3 is TGTGCCAGCAGCTCTCCCCCGACTAGCGGGAACCCCTACGAGCAGTACTTC.